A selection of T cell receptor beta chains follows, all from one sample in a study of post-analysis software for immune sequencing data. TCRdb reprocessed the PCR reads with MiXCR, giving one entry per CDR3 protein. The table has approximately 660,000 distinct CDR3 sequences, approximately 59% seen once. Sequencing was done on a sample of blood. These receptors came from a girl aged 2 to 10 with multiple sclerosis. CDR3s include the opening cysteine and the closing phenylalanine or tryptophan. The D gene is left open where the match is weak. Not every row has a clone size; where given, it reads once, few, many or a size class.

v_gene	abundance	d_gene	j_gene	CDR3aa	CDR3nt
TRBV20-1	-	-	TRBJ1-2	CSVYRDYGYTF	TGCAGTGTCTACAGGGACTATGGCTACACCTTC
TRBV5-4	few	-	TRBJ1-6	CASSLEVNSPLHF	TGTGCCAGCAGCTTGGAGGTCAATTCACCCCTCCACTTT
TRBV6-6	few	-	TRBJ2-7	CASSYTDGCEQYF	TGTGCCAGCAGTTACACTGACGGCTGCGAGCAGTACTTC
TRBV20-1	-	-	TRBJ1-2	CSGATQGYGYTF	TGCAGTGGCGCGACACAGGGCTATGGCTACACCTTC
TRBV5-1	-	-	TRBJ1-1	CASSLGTKNTEAFF	TGCGCCAGCAGCTTAGGCACAAAGAACACTGAAGCTTTCTTT
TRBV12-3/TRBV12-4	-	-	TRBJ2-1	CASSLNALSSYNEQFF	TGTGCCAGCAGTTTAAACGCCCTAAGCTCCTACAATGAGCAGTTCTTC
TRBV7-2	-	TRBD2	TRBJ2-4	CASSASAGTSGGNAKNIQYF	TGTGCCAGCAGCGCATCGGCCGGGACTAGCGGGGGAAATGCCAAAAACATTCAGTACTTC
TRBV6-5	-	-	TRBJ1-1	CASSSTGSDGGAFF	TGTGCCAGCAGTTCCACGGGCAGCGACGGGGGAGCTTTCTTT
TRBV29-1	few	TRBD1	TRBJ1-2	CSVGTGEGYGYTF	TGCAGCGTGGGGACAGGGGAGGGCTATGGCTACACCTTC
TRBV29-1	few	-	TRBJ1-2	CSVEGPTNYGYTF	TGCAGCGTTGAAGGGCCCACTAACTATGGCTACACCTTC
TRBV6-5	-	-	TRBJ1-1	CASRPTVGRTEAFF	TGTGCCAGCAGGCCGACAGTGGGAAGAACTGAAGCTTTCTTT
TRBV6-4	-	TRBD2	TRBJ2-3	CASSDLAGGPLDTQYF	TGTGCCAGCAGTGATCTAGCGGGGGGGCCGTTAGATACGCAGTATTTT
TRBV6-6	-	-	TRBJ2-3	CASSYTFTDTQYF	TGTGCCAGCAGTTACACTTTCACAGATACGCAGTATTTT
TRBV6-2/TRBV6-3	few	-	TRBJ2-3	CASSYSGGPGDTQYF	TGTGCCAGCAGTTACAGTGGGGGCCCGGGAGATACGCAGTATTTT
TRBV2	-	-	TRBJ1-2	CASSQQGSEGYTF	TGTGCCAGCAGTCAACAGGGTTCCGAGGGCTACACCTTC
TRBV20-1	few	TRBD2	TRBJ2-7	CSAPRGAYEQYF	TGCAGTGCCCCGCGGGGGGCCTACGAGCAGTACTTC
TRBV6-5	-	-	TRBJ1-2	CASSYLGGFNYGYTF	TGTGCCAGCAGTTACTTAGGGGGATTTAACTATGGCTACACCTTC
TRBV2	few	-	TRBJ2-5	CASRTDQETQYF	TGTGCCAGCCGGACAGACCAAGAGACCCAGTACTTC
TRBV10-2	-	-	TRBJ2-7	CASSESEASAYEQYF	TGCGCCAGCAGTGAGTCGGAGGCTAGCGCATACGAGCAGTACTTC
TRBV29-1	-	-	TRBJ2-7	CSVETSTYEQYF	TGCAGCGTTGAAACTAGTACCTACGAGCAGTACTTC
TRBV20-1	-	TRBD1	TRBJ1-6	CSARASGQYNSPLHF	TGCAGTGCTAGAGCCTCGGGACAGTATAATTCACCCCTCCACTTT
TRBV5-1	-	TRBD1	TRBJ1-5	CASSLDRGSNQPQHF	TGCGCCAGCAGCTTGGACAGGGGGAGCAATCAGCCCCAGCATTTT
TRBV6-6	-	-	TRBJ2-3	CASKEGDTDTQYF	TGTGCCAGCAAGGAGGGTGACACAGATACGCAGTATTTT
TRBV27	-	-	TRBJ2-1	CASSLGQGRAEQFF	TGTGCCAGCAGTTTAGGCCAGGGGCGGGCAGAGCAGTTCTTC
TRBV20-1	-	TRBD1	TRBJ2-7	CSGETGSSYEQYF	TGCAGTGGAGAGACAGGGAGCTCCTACGAGCAGTACTTC
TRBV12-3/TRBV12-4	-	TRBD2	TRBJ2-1	CASSFGTSGEGAYNEQFF	TGTGCCAGCAGTTTTGGGACTAGCGGGGAAGGAGCCTACAATGAGCAGTTCTTC
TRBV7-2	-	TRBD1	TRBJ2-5	CASSLGGQDGKYF	TGTGCCAGCAGCTTAGGAGGACAGGATGGGAAGTACTTC
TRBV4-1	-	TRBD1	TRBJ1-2	CASSQEGGTGYGYTF	TGCGCCAGCAGCCAAGAGGGAGGGACAGGGTATGGCTACACCTTC
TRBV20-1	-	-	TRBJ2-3	CSGQPTSGVTDTQYF	TGCAGTGGTCAACCGACCAGCGGAGTCACAGATACGCAGTATTTT
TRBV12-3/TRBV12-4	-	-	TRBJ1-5	CASSGQKGQPQHF	TGTGCCAGCAGTGGACAGAAAGGCCAGCCCCAGCATTTT
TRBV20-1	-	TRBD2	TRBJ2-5	CSARGAGLQETQYF	TGCAGTGCTAGAGGGGCGGGACTACAAGAGACCCAGTACTTC
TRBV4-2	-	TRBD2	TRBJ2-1	CASSQGIREGSYNEQFF	TGTGCCAGCAGCCAAGGGATCCGGGAGGGTTCCTACAATGAGCAGTTCTTC
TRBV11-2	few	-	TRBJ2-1	CASSFRRDEQFF	TGTGCCAGCAGCTTCCGCCGGGATGAGCAGTTCTTC